This TCR beta chain was obtained from a study of T cell responses to AZD1222 COVID-19 vaccine. Study results and limitations: Vaccine-associated CD4 TCRs ranged over spike, dominating at 160-218 and 743-854. Mostly white British, mostly female donors; authors suggested clonal diversity may be underestimated. Repertoires were collected only later (after the peak T cell response had occurred).

Germline loops: CDR1 SGHAT, CDR2 FQDESV (reference sequence). V lost 1 base and J lost 5; bases outside the gene matches: 2. This CDR3 is built from 15 residues. As for this clone: Its cognate antigen is unknown.

Repertoires were generated with immunoSEQ multiplex PCR, while TCRdb's copy carries only in-frame clones and drops some. Of around 110,000 clones listed, about 90% are singletons. This chain uses TRBV11-1 with TRBJ2-1; TRBD1 agrees at 10 bases. Sequencing was performed on peripheral blood, taken 28 days after the second AZD1222 dose. The TCR sequence derives from an adult who received the AZD1222 COVID-19 vaccine. The CDR3 DNA reads as TGTGCCAGCAGCTTAGTGGGACAGGGGAACAATGAGCAGTTCTTC. Translated: CASSLVGQGNNEQFF. The entire variable domain, with the rest obtained from reference TRBV11-1 and TRBJ2-1, is as follows: EAEVAQSPRYKITEKSQAVAFWCDPISGHATLYWYRQILGQGPELLVQFQDESVVDDSQLPKDRFSAERLKGVDSTLKIQPAELGDSAMYLCASSLVGQGNNEQFFGPGTRLTVL.